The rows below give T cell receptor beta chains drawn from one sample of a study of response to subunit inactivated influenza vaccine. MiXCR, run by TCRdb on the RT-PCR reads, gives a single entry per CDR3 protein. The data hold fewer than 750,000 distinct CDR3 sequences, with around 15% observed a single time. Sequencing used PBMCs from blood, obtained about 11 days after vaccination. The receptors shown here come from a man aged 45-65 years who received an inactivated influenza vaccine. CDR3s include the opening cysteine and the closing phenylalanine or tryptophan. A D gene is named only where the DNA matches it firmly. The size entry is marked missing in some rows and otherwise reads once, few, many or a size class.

CSARDRVQISYEQYF TGCAGTGCTAGAGATCGGGTGCAGATATCCTACGAGCAGTACTTC TRBV20-1 . . TRBJ2-7
CASGPYEGIQYF TGTGCCAGCGGACCGTACGAGGGGATTCAGTACTTC TRBV12-3/TRBV12-4 . . TRBJ2-4
CASSLASALYEQYF TGTGCCAGCAGTTTGGCTAGCGCCCTCTACGAGCAGTACTTC TRBV28 . . TRBJ2-7
CASSLLRSEEQFF TGTGCCAGCAGCTTACTCCGGTCGGAGGAGCAGTTCTTC TRBV7-8 . few TRBJ2-1
CASSSGTSFAEQYF TGCGCCAGCAGCTCGGGGACTAGTTTCGCCGAGCAGTACTTC TRBV5-1 TRBD2 many TRBJ2-7
CASSSRKRTPQETQYF TGTGCCAGCAGCAGCCGGAAGCGAACACCCCAAGAGACCCAGTACTTC TRBV5-6 . many TRBJ2-5
CASSFGAYTYEQYF TGTGCCAGCAGCTTCGGGGCATATACCTACGAGCAGTACTTC TRBV7-9 . few TRBJ2-7
CASSYSRAGRDTQYF TGTGCCAGCAGTTACTCTCGGGCTGGCCGGGATACGCAGTATTTT TRBV6-5 . few TRBJ2-3
CSVKGQAIEAFF TGCAGCGTGAAGGGACAGGCGATTGAAGCTTTCTTT TRBV29-1 TRBD1 . TRBJ1-1
CASSPPGTGASYEQYF TGTGCCAGCTCACCTCCCGGGACAGGGGCCTCCTACGAGCAGTACTTC TRBV18 TRBD1 . TRBJ2-7
CASSLGNRGTEAFF TGCGCCAGCAGCTTGGGGAACAGGGGCACTGAAGCTTTCTTT TRBV5-1 TRBD1 many TRBJ1-1
CASRTGPHEQYF TGTGCCAGCCGGACAGGGCCCCACGAGCAGTACTTC TRBV6-2/TRBV6-3 TRBD1 . TRBJ2-7
CASSRNPLLGDIQYF TGTGCCAGCAGCCGAAATCCTCTTCTTGGGGACATTCAGTACTTC TRBV7-2 . few TRBJ2-4
CATSVRGLNSPLHF TGTGCCACCAGCGTCAGGGGGCTTAATTCACCCCTCCACTTT TRBV15 TRBD1 few TRBJ1-6
CASSFSISDLQETQYF TGTGCCAGCAGTTTTTCAATTTCAGATCTCCAAGAGACCCAGTACTTC TRBV6-5 . . TRBJ2-5
CSAHEGATNEKLFF TGCAGTGCGCATGAAGGGGCAACTAATGAAAAACTGTTTTTT TRBV20-1 . few TRBJ1-4
CASSSDVTGSPLHF TGTGCCAGCAGCTCAGACGTCACTGGTTCACCCCTCCACTTT TRBV7-9 . . TRBJ1-6
CSCRRTGDEQFF TGCAGCTGCCGGCGCACGGGGGATGAGCAGTTCTTC TRBV29-1 . few TRBJ2-1
CAISEIGALLGYTF TGTGCCATCAGTGAGATAGGGGCGCTTCTTGGCTACACCTTC TRBV10-3 . few TRBJ1-2
CASRPVGGRDTQYF TGTGCCAGCAGACCGGTGGGGGGCCGGGATACGCAGTATTTT TRBV28 . . TRBJ2-3
CSASTGPNNQPQHF TGCAGTGCTTCTACGGGACCGAACAATCAGCCCCAGCATTTT TRBV20-1 . few TRBJ1-5
CSASQDRLYGYTF TGCAGCGCTAGCCAGGACAGATTGTATGGCTACACCTTC TRBV29-1 . few TRBJ1-2
CASSTKAGGAYEQYF TGTGCCAGCAGCACAAAGGCGGGGGGGGCCTACGAGCAGTACTTC TRBV7-2 TRBD2 few TRBJ2-7
CASSPRGRDTEAFF TGCGCCAGCAGCCCCAGGGGGCGGGACACTGAAGCTTTCTTT TRBV4-3 TRBD1 . TRBJ1-1
CASSLSRSGANQPQHF TGTGCCAGCAGCTTGAGTCGTTCAGGAGCCAATCAGCCCCAGCATTTT TRBV7-9 . . TRBJ1-5
CASRDGGGLSYNEQFF TGTGCCAGCAGGGACGGAGGGGGCCTCTCCTACAATGAGCAGTTCTTC TRBV11-2 . few TRBJ2-1
CASRYREPADTQYF TGTGCCAGCAGATACAGGGAACCCGCAGATACGCAGTATTTT TRBV27 . few TRBJ2-3
CATSRVNGGEQYF TGTGCCACCAGCAGAGTAAATGGGGGCGAGCAGTACTTC TRBV15 . few TRBJ2-7
CSARGVNSYNEQFF TGCAGTGCCAGAGGGGTAAACTCCTACAATGAGCAGTTCTTC TRBV20-1 . many TRBJ2-1
CASSVGRGEDTDTQYF TGTGCCAGCAGCGTAGGGCGGGGAGAGGACACAGATACGCAGTATTTT TRBV9 . few TRBJ2-3
CASSLVLARGETQYF TGTGCCAGCAGCTTAGTTTTAGCTAGGGGCGAGACCCAGTACTTC TRBV7-2 . few TRBJ2-5
CASSLTRVDTGELFF TGTGCCAGCAGCTTAACCAGGGTGGACACCGGGGAGCTGTTTTTT TRBV7-2 . few TRBJ2-2
CASSPLAGVPNEQFF TGTGCCAGCAGCCCCCTAGCGGGAGTACCTAATGAGCAGTTCTTC TRBV7-2 TRBD2 . TRBJ2-1
CASSYGTSGEETQYF TGTGCCAGCAGTTACGGGACTAGCGGGGAAGAGACCCAGTACTTC TRBV28 TRBD2 . TRBJ2-5
CASSVGGGFPDTQYF TGTGCCAGCAGCGTAGGAGGGGGGTTCCCAGATACGCAGTATTTT TRBV9 . . TRBJ2-3
CATQGPGAGFLRQYF TGTGCCACCCAGGGTCCAGGGGCGGGATTCCTGCGGCAGTACTTC TRBV6-1 . many TRBJ2-7
CASNKERRAFSGANVLTF TGTGCCAGCAATAAAGAACGGAGAGCTTTCTCTGGGGCCAACGTCCTGACTTTC TRBV6-2/TRBV6-3 . . TRBJ2-6
CAWRVSLNTEAFF TGTGCCTGGAGGGTCTCCTTGAACACTGAAGCTTTCTTT TRBV30 . . TRBJ1-1
CASSSRGDSYEQYF TGTGCCAGCAGTTCCAGGGGCGACTCCTACGAGCAGTACTTC TRBV12-3/TRBV12-4 . . TRBJ2-7
CASSQGGDRHNEQFF TGTGCCAGCAGCCAAGGAGGGGACAGACACAATGAGCAGTTCTTC TRBV3-1 TRBD1 once TRBJ2-1
CASSYSLPGAADTQYF TGTGCCAGCAGTTACTCGTTGCCAGGGGCGGCGGATACGCAGTATTTT TRBV6-5 . . TRBJ2-3
CSARDLLSGGSYNEQFF TGCAGTGCTAGAGATCTCCTTAGCGGGGGTTCCTACAATGAGCAGTTCTTC TRBV20-1 TRBD2 . TRBJ2-1
CATSETGGGGEQYF TGTGCCACCAGTGAGACAGGGGGCGGTGGCGAGCAGTACTTC TRBV24-1 TRBD1 . TRBJ2-7
CASSSGTSGRSEQYF TGCGCCAGCAGCTCCGGGACTAGCGGGAGAAGCGAGCAGTACTTC TRBV5-1 TRBD2 . TRBJ2-7
CASSLGGGGNTGELFF TGTGCCAGCAGCCTGGGGGGCGGGGGGAACACCGGGGAGCTGTTTTTT TRBV7-2 . few TRBJ2-2
CSARGTALEQFF TGCAGTGCTAGAGGGACTGCCCTTGAGCAGTTCTTC TRBV20-1 . . TRBJ2-1
CASSLVGRGQFF TGTGCCAGCAGCTTAGTCGGGAGGGGGCAGTTCTTC TRBV7-6 TRBD2 . TRBJ2-1
CASSRLAEVADTQYF TGCGCCAGCAGCCGACTAGCGGAGGTGGCAGATACGCAGTATTTT TRBV5-1 TRBD2 . TRBJ2-3
CAITQLADSYEQYF TGTGCCATCACTCAACTAGCGGACTCCTACGAGCAGTACTTC TRBV10-3 TRBD2 . TRBJ2-7
CASSAWGAEAFF TGTGCCAGCAGCGCGTGGGGTGCTGAAGCTTTCTTT TRBV9 . . TRBJ1-1
CASSPNRDREQYF TGTGCCAGCTCACCTAACAGGGATCGCGAGCAGTACTTC TRBV18 . few TRBJ2-7